Each of the 32 T cell receptor beta chains below was sequenced from the same sample in a study of blood T cell repertoires in COVID-19. Here immunoSEQ multiplex PCR was the method, and the copy in TCRdb shows in-frame clones only, minus some. Among under 100,000 clones listed, 89% were seen once. The sequencing input was peripheral blood. Source of these receptors: a woman aged 70-85 years with acute or convalescent COVID-19.

This rearrangement joins TRBV10-1 to TRBJ2-3, with TRBD2 identical over 8 bases. In germline, CDR1 is WNHNN, CDR2 SYGVQD (reference sequence). The V gene end was trimmed by 3 bases and the J gene end by 2 bases; junction bases not matched to a gene: 10. This CDR3 spans 17 amino acids. The CDR3 is CASSEEVGGAVTDTQYF. In DNA form, the CDR3 reads TGCGCCAGCAGTGAAGAGGTCGGGGGGGCCGTCACAGATACGCAGTATTTT.

The chain is built from TRBV7-9 and TRBJ1-1; D may be TRBD1 (5 bases). Per the germline V gene, CDR1 is SEHNR and CDR2 is FQNEAQ (reference sequence). CDR3 length: 12 amino acids. The germline V and J ends were trimmed by 3 bases and 6 bases, with 8 bases remaining between them. The CDR3 here is CASSFPRAEAFF. The CDR3 nucleotides read TGTGCCAGCAGCTTTCCCAGGGCTGAAGCTTTCTTT.

The sample holds a few counts of this clone. This chain joins TRBV4-1 and TRBJ1-5, with TRBD1 as a possible D gene (6 bases). V lost 0 bases and J 0 bases, leaving 9 bases between the germline ends. From germline, CDR1 is MGHRA and CDR2 YSYEKL. The CDR3 loop spans 16 amino acids. CDR3 sequence: CASSQDGQYSNQPQHF. In DNA form, the CDR3 reads TGCGCCAGCAGCCAAGATGGACAGTATAGCAATCAGCCCCAGCATTTT.

As DNA, the CDR3 is TGTGCCAGCAGCTCGAGCCCCTCTGGGGCCAACGTCCTGACTTTC. As protein: CASSSSPSGANVLTF. The chain is built from TRBV7-9 and TRBJ2-6, with D unresolved. In germline, CDR1 is SEHNR, CDR2 FQNEAQ (reference sequence). The V end was cut by 4 bases, the J end by 0 bases, with 7 bases between. The CDR3 sequence is 15 residues long.

The chain is built from TRBV11-2 and TRBJ2-3, with TRBD2 matching over 9 bases. This CDR3 has 15 residues. Germline CDR1 is SGHAT and CDR2 is FQNNGV. V was pared by 2 bases and J by 4 bases, with 4 bases of the junction left unmatched. The CDR3 loop is CASSLIAGGADTQYF. The DNA for the CDR3 is TGTGCCAGCAGCTTAATCGCGGGGGGGGCAGATACGCAGTATTTT.

The chain employs TRBV18 and TRBJ1-1, with a tentative D call TRBD1 (6 bases). Germline V lookup: CDR1 KGHSH, CDR2 LQKENI. CDR3 size: 13 residues. The V gene lost 4 bases and the J gene lost 3 bases, with 9 bases spanning the gap. CDR3 region: CASSRNRDTEAFF. CDR3 sequence (DNA): TGTGCCAGCTCACGAAACAGGGACACTGAAGCTTTCTTT.

The rearrangement uses TRBV29-1 and TRBJ1-1, with D uncertain. There are 11 residues in the CDR3. The V and J ends lost 3 bases and 1 base respectively, with 3 bases between them. Germline CDR1 reads SQVTM; CDR2 reads ANQGSEA. CDR3 coding DNA: TGCAGCGTTGACAAGAACACTGAAGCTTTCTTT. Protein: CSVDKNTEAFF.

The chain carries TRBV5-1 and TRBJ1-4; TRBD1 agrees at 8 bases. J was trimmed by 6 bases and V by 6 bases; bases with no gene match: 7. Germline CDR1 SGHRS, CDR2 YFSETQ. The CDR3 has 14 residues. The CDR3 is CASTTGDLDEKLFF. CDR3 nucleotide sequence: TGCGCCAGCACGACAGGGGACTTAGATGAAAAACTGTTTTTT.

This clone appeared a single time. The chain employs TRBV19 and TRBJ1-4; D not certain. The CDR3 totals 13 residues. Deletions cut 5 bases from V and 1 base from J, with 5 bases between. CDR1 is LNHDA and CDR2 is SQIVND in the germline V gene (reference sequence). CDR3 nucleotides: TGTGCCAGTAGTTCCGGAACTAATGAAAAACTGTTTTTT. It is translated as CASSSGTNEKLFF. The full variable domain, rest sourced from reference TRBV19 and TRBJ1-4, is DGGITQSPKYLFRKEGQNVTLSCEQNLNHDAMYWYRQDPGQGLRLIYYSQIVNDFQKGDIAEGYSVSREKKESFPLTVTSAQKNPTAFYLCASSSGTNEKLFFGSGTQLSVL.

The chain couples TRBV19 to TRBJ1-5; D ambiguous. V was cut by 5 bases and J by 6 bases, with 11 bases left in between. The germline V gene encodes CDR1 LNHDA and CDR2 SQIVND (reference sequence). This CDR3 has 13 amino acids. The CDR3 coding sequence is TGTGCCAGTAGTCTAACCGAAGCTCAGCCCCAGCATTTT. It yields the protein CASSLTEAQPQHF.

The V gene is TRBV28, the J gene TRBJ1-1; possibly TRBD1 for D (6 bases). Germline CDR1 MDHEN, CDR2 SYDVKM. V gave up 4 bases and J gave up 11 bases, with 23 bases separating them. The CDR3 runs to 15 residues. DNA of the CDR3: TGTGCCAGCAGTTCCTCCCTCCGGGCGGGGGCTGGTGCTTTCTTT. Amino acid sequence: CASSSSLRAGAGAFF.

The V and J genes are TRBV30 and TRBJ2-7; TRBD2 aligns across 9 bases. This CDR3 region has 14 residues. Germline V gene sequence: CDR1 GTSNPN, CDR2 SVGIG (reference sequence). V was pared by 5 bases and J by 5 bases, with 10 bases of the junction left unmatched. CDR3 sequence (DNA): TGTGCCTGGGAGGGGTCTAGCGGGATCCACGAGCAGTACTTC. Translated, it gives CAWEGSSGIHEQYF.

This rearrangement joins TRBV3-1 (or the pseudogene TRBV3-2) to TRBJ2-7; D may be TRBD1 (5 bases). V lost 1 base to trimming and J lost 2 bases, with 12 bases between them. CDR1 is LGHDT, CDR2 YNNKEL, per germline (reference sequence). This CDR3 region has 15 residues. For the CDR3, the DNA is TGTGCCAGCAGCCAAGGGACAAATAAACCCTACGAGCAGTACTTC. This sequence encodes CASSQGTNKPYEQYF.

The V gene is TRBV9, the J gene TRBJ1-2; D is possibly TRBD1 (5 bases). The CDR3 is made up of 14 amino acids. With 3 bases removed from V and 7 bases from J, the gap between germline ends came to 16 bases. Germline CDR1 is SGDLS and CDR2 is YYNGEE. The CDR3 nucleotides are TGTGCCAGCAGCGCCTCCCCGGGGGGGTTTGGCTACACCTTC. Its translation is CASSASPGGFGYTF.

This chain joins TRBV10-1 and TRBJ2-7, with 10 nucleotides matching TRBD2. Per germline, CDR1 WNHNN and CDR2 SYGVQD (reference sequence). The CDR3 has 16 amino acids. Germline trimming cut 6 bases from V and 1 base from J; bases unmatched to any gene: 9. CDR3 in DNA: TGCGCCAGCAGCGATCGAAGCGGGAGGGCGTCCTACGAGCAGTACTTC. This encodes CASSDRSGRASYEQYF.

The V and J genes are TRBV9 and TRBJ1-1; TRBD1 might be the D (6 bases). This CDR3 has 12 amino acids. Trimming took off 1 base at V and 11 bases at J, with 12 bases between the two ends. CDR1 and CDR2 (germline): SGDLS, YYNGEE. The CDR3 loop reads CASSVSQGRAFF. The DNA for the CDR3 is TGTGCCAGCAGCGTATCGCAGGGGCGGGCTTTCTTT.

The chain has TRBV9 and TRBJ2-3; 10 positions match TRBD2. Per germline, CDR1 SGDLS and CDR2 YYNGEE. This CDR3 spans 18 amino acids. V was clipped by 3 bases and J by 3 bases; unmatched bases: 13. CDR3 sequence: CASSDTSGNAWMTDTQYF. DNA for the CDR3: TGTGCCAGCAGCGATACTAGCGGGAACGCCTGGATGACAGATACGCAGTATTTT.

The chain joins TRBV27 to TRBJ2-7; D uncertain. The germline CDR1 and CDR2 sequences are MNHEY and SMNVEV (reference sequence). The CDR3 is made up of 14 amino acids. Trimming took 6 bases from V and 3 from J, leaving 15 bases between them. CDR3 bases: TGTGCCAGCAGCCTGGATGCGAGGAACTACGAGCAGTACTTC. It is translated as CASSLDARNYEQYF.

This chain links TRBV19 with TRBJ1-5; TRBD1 is a possible D gene (5 bases). Germline loops: CDR1 LNHDA, CDR2 SQIVND (reference sequence). This CDR3 contains 16 residues. The germline V and J ends were trimmed by 6 bases and 9 bases, with 24 bases remaining between them. This CDR3 is CASRKGRAGDSRPQHF. CDR3 sequence (DNA): TGTGCCAGTAGAAAGGGCAGGGCTGGCGATTCTAGGCCCCAGCATTTT.

The chain uses TRBV29-1 and TRBJ1-4; the D is unclear. Trimming stripped 5 bases from V and 4 bases from J, with 11 bases between. The germline V gene has CDR1 SQVTM and CDR2 ANQGSEA. The CDR3 spans 13 residues. CDR3 protein: CSVPRLYNEKLFF. CDR3 coding DNA: TGCAGCGTTCCTAGGCTGTATAATGAAAAACTGTTTTTT.

This chain joins TRBV19 and TRBJ1-4; 11 bases match TRBD1. Trimming took 5 bases from V and 0 from J; bases not matched to a gene: 11. The germline V gene has CDR1 LNHDA and CDR2 SQIVND (reference sequence). The CDR3 contains 19 residues. CDR3 bases: TGTGCCAGTAGTCCACGGGACAGGGGGAGGCAGACAACTAATGAAAAACTGTTTTTT. Amino acids: CASSPRDRGRQTTNEKLFF.

V usage is TRBV18 and J usage is TRBJ2-1, with 9 bases aligning to TRBD2. The length of the CDR3 is 15 residues. Germline V CDR1 and CDR2: KGHSH, LQKENI. V was clipped by 6 bases and J by 3 bases; unmatched bases: 6. The DNA of the CDR3 is TGTGCCAGCTCGCCCGGGACTAGCAACTACAATGAGCAGTTCTTC. Its protein product is CASSPGTSNYNEQFF.

This clone has only one observation. The rearrangement joins TRBV25-1 to TRBJ2-7; D gene unclear. V gave up 7 bases and J gave up 2 bases, with 6 bases separating them. From germline, CDR1 is MGHDK and CDR2 SYGVNS. The CDR3 spans 11 residues. Here the CDR3 DNA reads TGTGCCAGCAACAGAACCTACGAGCAGTACGTC. The encoded protein is CASNRTYEQYV.

This chain joins TRBV25-1 and TRBJ2-7; 7 bases line up with TRBD1. After removal of 3 bases from V and 4 bases from J, the junction contained 15 bases not matched to a gene. Germline values: CDR1 MGHDK, CDR2 SYGVNS. This CDR3 has 17 amino acids. CDR3 loop: CASSDRGSGHPFYEQYF. The CDR3 DNA is TGTGCCAGCAGTGACAGGGGGTCGGGACACCCCTTTTACGAGCAGTACTTC.

The V call is TRBV6-4, the J call TRBJ2-3; 14 nucleotides line up with TRBD2. This CDR3 region has 16 residues. The germline gives CDR1 MRHNA, CDR2 SNTAGT. Trimming removed 5 bases from V and 5 bases from J; junction bases left unmatched: 6. The CDR3 region is CASSPGLAGGRDTQYF. DNA for the CDR3: TGTGCCAGCAGTCCCGGACTAGCGGGGGGAAGAGATACGCAGTATTTT.

This chain uses TRBV3-1 (or the pseudogene TRBV3-2) with TRBJ1-2; 7 bases are shared with TRBD1. Per the germline V gene, CDR1 is LGHDT and CDR2 is YNNKEL (reference sequence). The CDR3 extends over 15 amino acids. Unmatched junction bases numbered 7, after V lost 2 bases and J lost 4 bases. Here the CDR3 DNA reads TGTGCCAGCAGCCAATATGACAGGGTGAGCTATGGCTACACCTTC. Encoded protein: CASSQYDRVSYGYTF.

J is TRBJ2-7 and V is TRBV2, with 8 bases fitting TRBD2. Per germline, CDR1 SNHLY and CDR2 FYNNEI. V lost 7 bases and J lost 3; bases outside the gene matches: 2. This CDR3 comprises 12 residues. Here the CDR3 DNA reads TGTGCCAGCAAGCGGGAGAACTACGAGCAGTACTTC. It is translated as CASKRENYEQYF.

The V and J genes are TRBV7-6 and TRBJ1-2, with D tentatively TRBD1 (6 bases). V lost 8 bases, J lost 8 bases, and 24 bases lay in between. The CDR3 spans 15 residues. Germline V lookup: CDR1 SGHVS, CDR2 FNYEAQ. CDR3 in amino acids: CASGGQPANRRGYTF. DNA of the CDR3: TGTGCCAGCGGCGGACAGCCGGCCAACCGGAGGGGCTACACCTTC.

This chain uses TRBV9 with TRBJ1-1, with D maybe TRBD1 (5 bases). Trimming removed 0 bases from V and 0 bases from J, with 15 bases in between. Germline V CDR1 and CDR2: SGDLS, YYNGEE. This CDR3 has 17 residues. For the CDR3, the DNA is TGTGCCAGCAGCGTAGCAGGGTCCCAGCTGATGAACACTGAAGCTTTCTTT. It is translated as CASSVAGSQLMNTEAFF.

J is TRBJ1-5 and V is TRBV7-8; 7 bases are shared with TRBD1. Trimming cost V 5 bases and J 3 bases; bases outside gene matches: 19. CDR1 is SGHVS and CDR2 is FQNEAQ in the germline V gene. This CDR3 is built from 19 residues. DNA for the CDR3: TGTGCCAGCAGCAATGATCACCCCCGACAGGGAATGTTCAATCAGCCCCAGCATTTT. Translation gives CASSNDHPRQGMFNQPQHF.

The chain has TRBV6-1 and TRBJ1-5; D is perhaps TRBD1 (6 bases). The CDR3 extends over 15 amino acids. Trimming removed 3 bases from V and 3 bases from J, with 12 bases in between. The germline gives CDR1 MNHNS, CDR2 SASEGT. This CDR3 reads CASSDARGYNQPQHF. The CDR3 DNA follows: TGTGCCAGCAGTGATGCCAGGGGTTACAATCAGCCCCAGCATTTT.

The chain recombines TRBV5-5 with TRBJ1-1; 7 positions match TRBD1. The CDR3 sequence is 14 residues long. Unmatched junction bases numbered 3, after V lost 3 bases and J lost 1 base. Germline CDR1 and CDR2: SGHKS and YYEKEE (reference sequence). The CDR3, as DNA: TGTGCCAGCAGCTGGGGACAGAAGAACACTGAAGCTTTCTTT. The encoded protein is CASSWGQKNTEAFF.